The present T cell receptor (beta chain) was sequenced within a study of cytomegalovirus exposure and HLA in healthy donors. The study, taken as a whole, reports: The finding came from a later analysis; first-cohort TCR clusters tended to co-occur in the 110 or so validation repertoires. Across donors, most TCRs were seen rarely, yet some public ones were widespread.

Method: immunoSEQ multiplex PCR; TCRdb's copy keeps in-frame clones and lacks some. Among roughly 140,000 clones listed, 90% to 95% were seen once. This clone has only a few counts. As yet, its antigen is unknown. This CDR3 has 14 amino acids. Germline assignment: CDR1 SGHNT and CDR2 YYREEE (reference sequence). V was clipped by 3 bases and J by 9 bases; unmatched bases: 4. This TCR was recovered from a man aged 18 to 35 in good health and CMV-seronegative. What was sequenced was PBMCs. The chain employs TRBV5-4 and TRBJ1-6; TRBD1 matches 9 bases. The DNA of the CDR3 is TGTGCCAGCAGCTCGGGACAGGGATCTTCACCCCTCCACTTT. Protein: CASSSGQGSSPLHF.